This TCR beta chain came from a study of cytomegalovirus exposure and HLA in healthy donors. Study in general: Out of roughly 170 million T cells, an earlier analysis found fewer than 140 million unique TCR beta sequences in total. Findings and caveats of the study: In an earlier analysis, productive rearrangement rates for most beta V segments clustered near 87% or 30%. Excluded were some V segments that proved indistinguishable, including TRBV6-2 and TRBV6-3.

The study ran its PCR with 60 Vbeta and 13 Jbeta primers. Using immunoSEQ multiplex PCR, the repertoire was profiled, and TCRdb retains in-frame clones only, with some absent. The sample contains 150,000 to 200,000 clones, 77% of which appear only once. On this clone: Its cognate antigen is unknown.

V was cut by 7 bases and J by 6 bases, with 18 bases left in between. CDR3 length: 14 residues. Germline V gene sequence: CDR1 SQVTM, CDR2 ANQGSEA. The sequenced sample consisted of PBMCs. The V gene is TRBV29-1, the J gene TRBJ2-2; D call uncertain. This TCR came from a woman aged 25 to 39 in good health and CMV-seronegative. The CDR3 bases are TGCAGCGCCGCAGGTGAATCGGTGTCCGGGGAGCTGTTTTTT. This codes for CSAAGESVSGELFF.